This T cell receptor beta chain was identified in a study of Ad26.COV2.S vaccination and SARS-CoV-2 variants. Study summary: The trial was COV1001 and the donor's arm was Ad26.COV2.S. Ad26.COV2.S given intramuscularly, once or twice 56 days apart.

Using immunoSEQ multiplex PCR, the repertoire was profiled, and TCRdb retains in-frame clones only, with some absent. The sample includes roughly 460,000 clones, approximately 90% seen only once; the top ten take 1.5% to 2%. CDR3 length equals 14 residues. From germline, CDR1 is SGHRS and CDR2 YFSETQ. V lost 4 bases and J lost 6, with 16 bases in between. A remark on this clone: The target antigen is unknown.

Indicated treatment: over 15 received Ad26.COV2.S at low or high dose, single or two shots; about 5 received placebo; per-sample allocation not given. After the first vaccine or placebo injection, samples were drawn on day 63. Study-level findings and limits: Reports say spike-specific CD8+ and CD4+ T cell responses covered substantial breadth after vaccination. Spike-specific TCR breadth ran higher among vaccine recipients than placebo recipients.

The genes are TRBV5-1 and TRBJ1-1; D remains ambiguous. The source is a person between 18 and 65 years old who received the Ad26.COV2.S COVID-19 vaccine or a placebo. The input for sequencing was peripheral blood, taken in a trial of Ad26.COV2.S vaccine versus placebo. As DNA, the CDR3 is TGCGCCAGCAGCCTCCCTTCTCAGGTGGCTGAAGCTTTCTTT. Residues: CASSLPSQVAEAFF.